This is a list of T cell receptor beta chains from one sample in a study of blood T cell repertoires in COVID-19. TCRdb keeps only in-frame clones here, not all; method: immunoSEQ multiplex PCR. This sample carries tens of thousands of clones, 80% to 90% of them seen once, and the ten largest clones take around two fifths. Sequenced: peripheral blood. The receptor source for this set is a woman aged 60-75 years with COVID-19, enrolled during active disease. CDR3s leave out the opening cysteine and the closing phenylalanine or tryptophan. Not all rows give a size; the values are once, few, many and, for expanded clones, a class.

v_gene	abundance	j_gene	CDR3aa
TRBV18	-	TRBJ1-2	ASSPPVGTGGAGYT
TRBV5-6	-	TRBJ2-5	ASSGGAKSGETQY
TRBV5-8	-	TRBJ2-1	ASSFRLAGAYNEQF
TRBV7-9	once	TRBJ1-1	ASSDGLAF
TRBV20-1	-	TRBJ2-1	SASPLAGAGNEQF
TRBV5-1	-	TRBJ1-2	ASSADTDYGYT
TRBV6-2/TRBV6-3	few	TRBJ2-7	ASSYSKSGNTYEQY
TRBV27	-	TRBJ2-7	ASSPRQDSSYEQY
TRBV18	-	TRBJ1-5	ASSPSQLGSNQPQH
TRBV4-1	-	TRBJ1-1	ASSRQQGGSTEAF
TRBV6-2/TRBV6-3	-	TRBJ2-2	ASSYNGAGELF
TRBV7-9	-	TRBJ1-1	ASSSPGDPVTEAF
TRBV7-2	-	TRBJ2-1	ASSYGQGVYNEQF
TRBV11-2	-	TRBJ1-6	ASSFGTGVNSPLH
TRBV3-1/TRBV3-2	-	TRBJ1-2	ASSPLRGGSGYT
TRBV9	-	TRBJ2-2	ASSVSSGRPTGTGELF
TRBV6-5	-	TRBJ2-1	ASSLRDYLNEQF
TRBV28	-	TRBJ2-3	ASSFTLEGLAGGSGTDTQY
TRBV6-6	-	TRBJ2-3	ASRGWGTSGTDTQY
TRBV3-1/TRBV3-2	-	TRBJ2-3	ASRDGRTDTQY
TRBV12-3/TRBV12-4	-	TRBJ1-2	ASSFGRVKGYT
TRBV5-1	-	TRBJ1-1	ASSLVRGGITEAF
TRBV7-9	once	TRBJ1-5	ASSLGQNQPQH
TRBV18	few	TRBJ2-1	ASSPQLAGRNEQF
TRBV3-1/TRBV3-2	-	TRBJ1-4	ASSQGGGKGNEKLF
TRBV24-1	-	TRBJ2-1	ATSDPDRGSPNEQF
TRBV18	once	TRBJ1-1	ASSPDSRNTEAF
TRBV7-9	-	TRBJ1-1	ASSSGQGATEAF
TRBV7-9	-	TRBJ1-6	ASSPRQGPESLH
TRBV9	once	TRBJ1-5	ASSVGSQGPQPQH
TRBV6-5	-	TRBJ2-7	ASSPGGGFPYEQY
TRBV18	-	TRBJ2-7	ASSPPTGVSYEQY
TRBV9	-	TRBJ2-7	ASTGEQY
TRBV18	-	TRBJ2-7	ASSPDSRGQY
TRBV6-2/TRBV6-3	-	TRBJ2-2	ASSRSGAGELF
TRBV10-1	-	TRBJ1-1	ASSSGTGRDAF
TRBV4-3	-	TRBJ2-7	ASSQGRGTTSYEQY
TRBV7-8	once	TRBJ1-5	ATGTGASNQPQH
TRBV29-1	-	TRBJ2-2	SAYSGSLGTGELF
TRBV4-2	few	TRBJ1-1	ASSQPGTENTEAF
TRBV4-1	-	TRBJ2-2	ASSHSENTGELF
TRBV7-2	-	TRBJ1-6	ASSFTWDRSSPLH
TRBV28	-	TRBJ2-5	ASSSPGLIQETQY
TRBV5-5	once	TRBJ1-5	ASSLISGAQPQH
TRBV6-5	-	TRBJ1-1	ASTTGGEANTEAF
TRBV18	-	TRBJ2-7	ASSPTGYEQY
TRBV3-1/TRBV3-2	-	TRBJ1-3	ASSSTGSPGNTIY
TRBV10-3	-	TRBJ2-2	AISAQREWRTGELF
TRBV7-6	-	TRBJ1-3	ASSLDGGEGNTIY
TRBV7-2	few	TRBJ1-2	ASSPGQGQLANYGYT
TRBV3-1/TRBV3-2	-	TRBJ1-6	ASNPGQGNSPLH
TRBV5-1	-	TRBJ1-2	ASSREDRAYGYT
TRBV28	-	TRBJ1-5	ASRPGTGGGQPQH
TRBV4-1	-	TRBJ2-7	ASSQGGDRVTYEQY
TRBV12-5	once	TRBJ2-1	ASGWTASSYNEQF